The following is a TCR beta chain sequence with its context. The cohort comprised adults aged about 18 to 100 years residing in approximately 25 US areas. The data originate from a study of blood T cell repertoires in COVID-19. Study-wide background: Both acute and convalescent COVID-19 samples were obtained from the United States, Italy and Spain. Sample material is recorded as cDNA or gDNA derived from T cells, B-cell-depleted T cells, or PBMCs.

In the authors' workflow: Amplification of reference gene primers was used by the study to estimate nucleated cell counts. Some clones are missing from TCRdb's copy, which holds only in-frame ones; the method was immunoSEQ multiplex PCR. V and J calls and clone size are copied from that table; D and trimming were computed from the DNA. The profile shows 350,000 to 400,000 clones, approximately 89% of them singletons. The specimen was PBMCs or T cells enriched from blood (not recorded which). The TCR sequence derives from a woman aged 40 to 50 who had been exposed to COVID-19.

CDR3 residues: CASSISGQGERHF. CDR3 nucleotide sequence: TGTGCCAGTAGTATTTCCGGCCAGGGGGAAAGGCATTTT. The chain employs TRBV19 and TRBJ1-5; 7 positions agree with TRBD1. Germline loops: CDR1 LNHDA, CDR2 SQIVND (reference sequence). V lost 3 bases and J lost 15; bases outside the gene matches: 11. This CDR3 has 13 residues. The full variable domain, its missing parts supplied by reference TRBV19 and TRBJ1-5, is DGGITQSPKYLFRKEGQNVTLSCEQNLNHDAMYWYRQDPGQGLRLIYYSQIVNDFQKGDIAEGYSVSREKKESFPLTVTSAQKNPTAFYLCASSISGQGERHFGDGTRLSIL.